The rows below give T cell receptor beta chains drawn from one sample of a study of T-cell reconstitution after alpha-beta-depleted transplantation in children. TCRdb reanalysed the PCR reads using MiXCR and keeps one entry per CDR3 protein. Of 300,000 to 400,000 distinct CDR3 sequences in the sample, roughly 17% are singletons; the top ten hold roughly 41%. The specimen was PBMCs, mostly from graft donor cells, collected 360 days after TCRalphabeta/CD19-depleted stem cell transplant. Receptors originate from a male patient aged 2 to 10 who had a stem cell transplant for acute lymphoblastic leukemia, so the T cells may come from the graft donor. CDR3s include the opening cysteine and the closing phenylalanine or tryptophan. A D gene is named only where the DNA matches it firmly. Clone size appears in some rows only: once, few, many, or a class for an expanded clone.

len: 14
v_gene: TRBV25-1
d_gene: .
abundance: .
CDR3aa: CASPRTRAKNIQYF

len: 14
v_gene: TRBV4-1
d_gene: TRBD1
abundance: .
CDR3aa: CASSQGQRLREAFF

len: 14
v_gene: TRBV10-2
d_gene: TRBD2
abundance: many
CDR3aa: CASTLAGGPHTQYF

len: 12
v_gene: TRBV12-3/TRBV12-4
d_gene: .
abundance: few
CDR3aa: CASTALWTETFF

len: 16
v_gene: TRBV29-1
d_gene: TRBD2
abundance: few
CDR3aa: CSVEGTWGGQQETQYF

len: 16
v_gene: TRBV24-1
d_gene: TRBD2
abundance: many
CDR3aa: CATSDPTSGRVDEQFF

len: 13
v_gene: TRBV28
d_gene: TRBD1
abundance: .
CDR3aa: CASMTGGGQPQHF

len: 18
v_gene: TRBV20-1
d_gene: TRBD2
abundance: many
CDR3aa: CSASIPETLAESSYEQYF

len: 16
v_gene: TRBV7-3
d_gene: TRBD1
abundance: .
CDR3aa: CASSLGTGRSTGELFF

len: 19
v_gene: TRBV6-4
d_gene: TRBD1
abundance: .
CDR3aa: CASSDPFREGQFPIGEQYF

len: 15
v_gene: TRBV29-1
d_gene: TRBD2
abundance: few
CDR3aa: CSAGTSGFYHNEQFF

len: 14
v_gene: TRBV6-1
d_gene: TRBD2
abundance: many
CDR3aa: CASIGTSGAGELFF

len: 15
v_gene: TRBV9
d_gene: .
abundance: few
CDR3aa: CASSVDRTSGNTIYF

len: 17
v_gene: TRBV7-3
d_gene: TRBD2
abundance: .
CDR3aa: CASSLTDQRERTDTQYF

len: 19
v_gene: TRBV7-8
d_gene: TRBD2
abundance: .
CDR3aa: CASSPLAVRERGTYNEQFF

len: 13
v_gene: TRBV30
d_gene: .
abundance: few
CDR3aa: CAWSVLGRRGYTF

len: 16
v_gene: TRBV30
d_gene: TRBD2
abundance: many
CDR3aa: CAWSVEGLADTGELFF

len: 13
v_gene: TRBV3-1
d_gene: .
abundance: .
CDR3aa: CASSQGALGWQYF

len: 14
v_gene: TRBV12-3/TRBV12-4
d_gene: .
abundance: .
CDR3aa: CASSWGTSTDTQYF

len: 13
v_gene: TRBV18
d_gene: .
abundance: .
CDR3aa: CASSPVRGTEAFF

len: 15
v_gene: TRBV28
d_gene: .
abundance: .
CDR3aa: CASSPGTPSSYEQYF

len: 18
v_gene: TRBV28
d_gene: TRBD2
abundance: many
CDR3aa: CASSGGGRSGRRYYEQYF

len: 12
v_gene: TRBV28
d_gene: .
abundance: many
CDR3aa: CASYSPRGEQYF

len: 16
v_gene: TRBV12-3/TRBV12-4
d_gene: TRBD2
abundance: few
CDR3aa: CASSLMGLAGTDTQYF

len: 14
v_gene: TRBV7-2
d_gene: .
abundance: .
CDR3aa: CASSSTGGVGEQYF

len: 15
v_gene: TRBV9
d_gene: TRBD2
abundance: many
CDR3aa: CASSVGVAGSYEQYF

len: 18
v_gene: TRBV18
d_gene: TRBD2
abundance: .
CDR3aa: CASSPRLAGGPPYNEQFF

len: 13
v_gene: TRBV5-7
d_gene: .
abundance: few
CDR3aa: CASTRERTGELFF

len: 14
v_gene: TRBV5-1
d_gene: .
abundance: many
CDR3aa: CASSLRPLNTEAFF

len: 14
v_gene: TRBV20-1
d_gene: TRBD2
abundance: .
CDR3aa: CSAALAGSTDTQYF

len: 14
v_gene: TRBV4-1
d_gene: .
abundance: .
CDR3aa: CASSQAYPEETQYF

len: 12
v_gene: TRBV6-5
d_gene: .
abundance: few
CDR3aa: CASSLPGKALFF

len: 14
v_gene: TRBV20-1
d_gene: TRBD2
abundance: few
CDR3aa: CSARDLSGSLEQYF

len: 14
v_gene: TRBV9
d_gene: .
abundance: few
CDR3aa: CASSSWDAQETQYF

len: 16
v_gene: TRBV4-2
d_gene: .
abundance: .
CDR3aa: CASSQGQFTVGQPQHF

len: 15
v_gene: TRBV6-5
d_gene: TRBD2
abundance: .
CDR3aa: CASSSGLAATDTQYF

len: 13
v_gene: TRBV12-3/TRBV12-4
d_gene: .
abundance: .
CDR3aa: CASSSRAGDTQYF

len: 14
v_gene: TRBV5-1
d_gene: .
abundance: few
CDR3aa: CASSWDQGSYEQYF

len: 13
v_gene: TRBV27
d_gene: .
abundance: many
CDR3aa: CASSLLGGYEQYF

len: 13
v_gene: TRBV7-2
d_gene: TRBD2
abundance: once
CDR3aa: CASSARTSDEQFF

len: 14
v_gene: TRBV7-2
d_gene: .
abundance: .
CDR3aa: CASSRRGFNYGYTF

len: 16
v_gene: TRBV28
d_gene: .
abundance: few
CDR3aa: CASSFPPGLSVGAQYF

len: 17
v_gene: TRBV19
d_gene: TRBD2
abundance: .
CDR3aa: CASSIGTSGRGTDTQYF

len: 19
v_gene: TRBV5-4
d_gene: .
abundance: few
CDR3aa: CASSLELPSKAESGNTIYF

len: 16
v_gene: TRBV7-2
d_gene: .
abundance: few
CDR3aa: CASSSTRRGGGNEQFF

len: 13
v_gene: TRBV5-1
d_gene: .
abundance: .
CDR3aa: CASSQLSSETQYF

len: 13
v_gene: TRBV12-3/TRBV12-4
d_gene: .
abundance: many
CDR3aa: CASRQTGADTQYF

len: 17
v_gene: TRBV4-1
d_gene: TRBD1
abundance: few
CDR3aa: CASSQATGTLSYNEQFF

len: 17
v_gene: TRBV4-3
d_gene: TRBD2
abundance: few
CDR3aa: CASSQEPAGGIGGELFF

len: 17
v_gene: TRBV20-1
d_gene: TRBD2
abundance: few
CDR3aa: CSARGGTSGVSSYEQYF

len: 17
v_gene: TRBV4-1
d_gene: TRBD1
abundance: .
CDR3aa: CASSQIRGTRGHYGYTF

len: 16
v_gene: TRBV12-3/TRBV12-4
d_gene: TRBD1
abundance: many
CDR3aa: CASSLGNRGSAGELFF

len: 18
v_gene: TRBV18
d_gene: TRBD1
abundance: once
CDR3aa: CASSPPGTAYRVTDTQYF

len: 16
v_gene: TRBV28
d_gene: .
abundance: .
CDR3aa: CASSFWGANSQETQYF

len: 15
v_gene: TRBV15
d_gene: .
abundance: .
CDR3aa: CATSRQEGRTGELFF